The 3 T cell receptor beta chains in this list originate from one sample, sequenced in a study of cytomegalovirus exposure and HLA in healthy donors. Profiling relied on immunoSEQ multiplex PCR, and the TCRdb table lists in-frame clones only, not all of them. The profile covers around 150,000 clones, with roughly 89% appearing a single time and around 3.8% taken by the ten largest. The sequenced sample consisted of PBMCs. These receptors came from a man younger than 30 in good health and CMV-seropositive.

The chain has TRBV14 and TRBJ1-2; D not certain. CDR1 and CDR2 from the germline V gene are SGHDN and FVKESK. Trimming took 1 base from V and 4 from J, leaving 7 bases between them. The CDR3 covers 13 residues. The CDR3 is CASSQGTVYGYTF. The CDR3 DNA sequence: TGTGCCAGCAGCCAAGGAACAGTCTATGGCTACACCTTC.

The chain recombines TRBV7-8 with TRBJ2-1; 7 bases line up with TRBD1. This CDR3 region has 16 residues. After removal of 4 bases from V and 7 bases from J, the junction contained 13 bases not matched to a gene. The germline CDR1 and CDR2 sequences are SGHVS and FQNEAQ. The CDR3 loop is CASSSFTQGIGNEQFF. CDR3 coding DNA: TGTGCCAGCAGCTCTTTTACACAGGGGATAGGGAATGAGCAGTTCTTC.

The V call is TRBV5-5, the J call TRBJ2-7; the D gene is possibly TRBD1 (5 bases). The ends were cut back, 0 bases at V and 3 bases at J, with 10 bases in the middle. Germline values: CDR1 SGHKS, CDR2 YYEKEE (reference sequence). CDR3 size: 14 residues. The CDR3 DNA is TGTGCCAGCAGCTTGGACAGGCCCCTCTACGAGCAGTACTTC. Its protein is CASSLDRPLYEQYF. Drawing the rest from reference TRBV5-5 and TRBJ2-7, the complete variable domain is DAGVTQSPTHLIKTRGQQVTLRCSPISGHKSVSWYQQVLGQGPQFIFQYYEKEERGRGNFPDRFSARQFPNYSSELNVNALLLGDSALYLCASSLDRPLYEQYFGPGTRLTVT.